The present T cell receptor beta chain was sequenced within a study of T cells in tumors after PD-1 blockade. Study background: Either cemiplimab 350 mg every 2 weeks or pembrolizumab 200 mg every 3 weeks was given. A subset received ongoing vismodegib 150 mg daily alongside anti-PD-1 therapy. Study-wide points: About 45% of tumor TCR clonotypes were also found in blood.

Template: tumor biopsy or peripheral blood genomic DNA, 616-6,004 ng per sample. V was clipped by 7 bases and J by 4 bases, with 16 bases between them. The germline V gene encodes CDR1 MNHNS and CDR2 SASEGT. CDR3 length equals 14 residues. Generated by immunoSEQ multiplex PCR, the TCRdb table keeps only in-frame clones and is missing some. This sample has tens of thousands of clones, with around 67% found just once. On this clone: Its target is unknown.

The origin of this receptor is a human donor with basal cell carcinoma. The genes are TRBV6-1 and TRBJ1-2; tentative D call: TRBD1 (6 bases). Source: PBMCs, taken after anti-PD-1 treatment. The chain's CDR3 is CASIRYRAFYGYTF. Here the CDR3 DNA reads TGTGCCAGCATAAGGTACAGGGCCTTCTATGGCTACACCTTC.